This record looks at one T cell receptor beta chain sequence and its context. Its matching antigen is unknown. V lost 7 bases and J lost 2, with 19 bases in between. Germline V gene sequence: CDR1 SEHNR, CDR2 FQNEAQ (reference sequence). The CDR3 consists of 16 residues. The entry originates in a study of beta chain features in type 1 diabetes. Study findings and constraints: Shorter TCRB CDR3s, moderately but significantly so, marked every one of the four CD4+ subsets in Type 1 diabetes patients.

Isolated RNA was reverse transcribed in full, so expressed TCRB transcripts were sequenced. TCRdb keeps only in-frame clones here, not all; method: immunoSEQ multiplex PCR. The sample includes hundreds of thousands of clones, under 15% of them seen just once. The V and J genes are TRBV7-9 and TRBJ2-3; TRBD2 might be the D (5 bases). Sample: naive CD4+ T cells from blood. The receptor's source is a man aged 18 to 30 with type 1 diabetes. In nucleotides, the CDR3 is TGTGCCAGCACTCATGGTGCTAGCCCCGACACAGATACGCAGTATTTT. Translating gives CASTHGASPDTDTQYF.